These 16 T cell receptor beta chains were sequenced from one sample in a study of blood T cell repertoires in COVID-19 (dated by TCRdb to the early 2020s). Libraries were constructed by the immunoSEQ multiplex PCR assay. The immuneACCESS repertoire file appears here via TCRdb, limited to in-frame rearrangements. These files lack a portion of the clones; in checked studies, under half of the deficit traces to unresolved V genes, and the cause of the others is not known. This sample holds 100,000 to 150,000 clones; approximately 81% were observed only once. The top ten clonotypes cover approximately 13% of the sample. The source material was peripheral blood. These receptors came from a woman aged 30 to 39 who had recovered from COVID-19.

The gene calls are TRBV11-2 and TRBJ2-7; TRBD2 agrees at 8 bases. From germline, CDR1 is SGHAT and CDR2 FQNNGV. Trimming cost V 4 bases and J 3 bases; bases outside gene matches: 8. The CDR3 extends over 15 amino acids. This chain's CDR3 is CASSSRTSWFYEQYF. The CDR3 DNA sequence: TGTGCCAGCAGCTCAAGGACTAGCTGGTTCTACGAGCAGTACTTC.

This rearrangement joins TRBV9 to TRBJ2-1; 9 bases match TRBD2. J lost 3 bases, V lost 0 bases, and 7 bases had no gene match. Germline assignment: CDR1 SGDLS and CDR2 YYNGEE. CDR3 length: 17 residues. CDR3 in amino acids: CASSVAESSGIYNEQFF. CDR3 in DNA: TGTGCCAGCAGCGTAGCCGAGTCTAGCGGGATCTACAATGAGCAGTTCTTC.

This clone was picked up one time. The chain links TRBV30 to TRBJ2-2; TRBD2 matches at 11 bases. This CDR3 has 15 amino acids. CDR1 is GTSNPN, CDR2 SVGIG, per germline (reference sequence). The trim removed 8 bases at V and 6 bases at J, leaving 11 bases unmatched. The CDR3 sequence is CASTSGGFNPGELFF. The CDR3 region has the DNA TGTGCCAGCACTAGCGGGGGATTTAATCCCGGGGAGCTGTTTTTT.

The chain combines TRBV12-3 or TRBV12-4 with TRBJ2-5; D might be TRBD1 (5 bases). V was pared by 8 bases and J by 5 bases, with 15 bases between. The CDR3 has 13 residues. CDR3 DNA sequence: TGTGCCAGCGGCCTACAGGTTCGGGAGACCCAGTACTTC. It yields the protein CASGLQVRETQYF.

The V call is TRBV18, the J call TRBJ2-1; 9 nucleotides align to TRBD1. The CDR3 extends over 19 amino acids. The germline CDR1 and CDR2 sequences are KGHSH and LQKENI. After removal of 4 bases from V and 5 bases from J, the junction contained 18 bases not matched to a gene. The CDR3 sequence: CASSLSIPSAGTGNNEQFF. The CDR3 bases are TGTGCCAGCTCACTTTCGATTCCCAGTGCCGGGACAGGGAACAATGAGCAGTTCTTC.

The chain employs TRBV4-1 and TRBJ2-1; D remains unclear. V was cut by 0 bases and J by 2 bases, with 8 bases left in between. Germline CDR1 is MGHRA and CDR2 is YSYEKL. This CDR3 has 15 amino acids. The CDR3: CASSQESTTYNEQFF. The CDR3 coding sequence is TGCGCCAGCAGCCAAGAAAGCACGACCTACAATGAGCAGTTCTTC.

The chain employs TRBV3-1 (or the pseudogene TRBV3-2) and TRBJ1-2; D is uncertain. Trimming pared 0 bases from V and 4 bases from J, leaving 15 bases between. This CDR3 region has 16 residues. Looked up from germline, CDR1 is LGHDT and CDR2 is YNNKEL (reference sequence). The CDR3, as DNA: TGTGCCAGCAGCCAAGAACCAGGCCATCCAAGCTATGGCTACACCTTC. This translates into CASSQEPGHPSYGYTF.

The V and J genes are TRBV9 and TRBJ2-7; 10 bases line up with TRBD2. With 0 bases clipped from V and 7 bases from J, the junction kept 7 bases outside the gene matches. Per the germline V gene, CDR1 is SGDLS and CDR2 is YYNGEE. There are 15 residues in the CDR3. CDR3 bases: TGTGCCAGCAGCGTAGGGCTAGCGGGAGTGCAGGAGCAGTACTTC. This sequence encodes CASSVGLAGVQEQYF. The full variable domain, its missing parts supplied by reference TRBV9 and TRBJ2-7, is DSGVTQTPKHLITATGQRVTLRCSPRSGDLSVYWYQQSLDQGLQFLIQYYNGEERAKGNILERFSAQQFPDLHSELNLSSLELGDSALYFCASSVGLAGVQEQYFGPGTRLTVT.

This sequence joins TRBV6-2 or TRBV6-3 and TRBJ2-1; the D is unclear. The CDR3 spans 16 residues. V was cut by 6 bases and J by 7 bases, with 22 bases left in between. Germline CDR1 MNHEY, CDR2 SVGEGT. The CDR3 loop is CASSRMYRVSPNEQFF. The DNA for the CDR3 is TGTGCCAGCAGCAGAATGTACAGAGTTTCACCGAATGAGCAGTTCTTC.

J is TRBJ1-2 and V is TRBV30, with D tentatively TRBD1 (5 bases). The CDR3 extends over 14 amino acids. Germline CDR1 GTSNPN, CDR2 SVGIG (reference sequence). Trimming stripped 3 bases from V and 5 bases from J, with 16 bases between. The CDR3 region has the DNA TGTGCCTGGAGGATCGGACACCGGCTTTATGGCTACACCTTC. Protein product: CAWRIGHRLYGYTF.

The chain carries TRBV5-1 and TRBJ2-3; TRBD2 matches at 8 bases. Germline CDR1 SGHRS, CDR2 YFSETQ. The CDR3 runs to 13 residues. Trimming cost V 6 bases and J 7 bases; bases outside gene matches: 7. The DNA of the CDR3 is TGCGCCAGCAAACCGGGCGGGGGGAATACGCAGTATTTT. Amino acids: CASKPGGGNTQYF.

CDR3 in DNA: TGTGCCACCACCGGGACAGCACTGAACACTGAAGCTTTCTTT. Translation: CATTGTALNTEAFF. V gene TRBV7-9 combines with J gene TRBJ1-1, with 7 bases matching TRBD1. The ends lost 10 bases at V and 0 bases at J; junction bases unmatched: 8. This CDR3 has 14 residues. The germline V gene has CDR1 SEHNR and CDR2 FQNEAQ (reference sequence).

The V call is TRBV29-1, the J call TRBJ2-3, with a possible D match to TRBD2 (5 bases). V lost 4 bases, J lost 0 bases, and 8 bases lay in between. Germline CDR1 reads SQVTM; CDR2 reads ANQGSEA. The CDR3 has 13 amino acids. The CDR3 DNA follows: TGCAGCGTTGGCGGGTATAGCACAGATACGCAGTATTTT. Translated: CSVGGYSTDTQYF.

This clone was observed once. The rearrangement links TRBV7-8 to TRBJ2-2; maybe TRBD1 (5 bases). The CDR3 extends over 15 amino acids. V was cut by 8 bases and J by 4 bases, with 17 bases left in between. Germline assignment: CDR1 SGHVS and CDR2 FQNEAQ. CDR3 nucleotide sequence: TGTGCCAGCCTAAGGAGCTGGGGCGGCACCGGGGAGCTGTTTTTT. Translated: CASLRSWGGTGELFF.

The chain combines TRBV11-2 with TRBJ2-2, with TRBD2 matching 9 bases. Germline CDR1 and CDR2: SGHAT and FQNNGV. The CDR3 contains 17 residues. The V segment lost 5 bases and the J segment 6 bases; nucleotides outside the gene matches: 13. Written as DNA, the CDR3 is TGTGCCAGCAGCCCTAGCCCCCTGACTAGCGGACCCGGGGAGCTGTTTTTT. This encodes CASSPSPLTSGPGELFF. Together with reference TRBV11-2 and TRBJ2-2, the CDR3 gives the full variable domain: EAGVAQSPRYKIIEKRQSVAFWCNPISGHATLYWYQQILGQGPKLLIQFQNNGVVDDSQLPKDRFSAERLKGVDSTLKIQPAKLEDSAVYLCASSPSPLTSGPGELFFGEGSRLTVL.

This sequence joins TRBV19 and TRBJ1-3; 7 nucleotides match TRBD1. Germline CDR1 is LNHDA and CDR2 is SQIVND (reference sequence). The CDR3 is 16 residues long. V shed 4 bases, J shed 2 bases, and the junction held 8 bases outside the gene matches. CDR3 region: CASSTLGQIAGNTIYF. The CDR3 bases are TGTGCCAGTAGTACCCTGGGACAGATTGCTGGAAACACCATATATTTT.